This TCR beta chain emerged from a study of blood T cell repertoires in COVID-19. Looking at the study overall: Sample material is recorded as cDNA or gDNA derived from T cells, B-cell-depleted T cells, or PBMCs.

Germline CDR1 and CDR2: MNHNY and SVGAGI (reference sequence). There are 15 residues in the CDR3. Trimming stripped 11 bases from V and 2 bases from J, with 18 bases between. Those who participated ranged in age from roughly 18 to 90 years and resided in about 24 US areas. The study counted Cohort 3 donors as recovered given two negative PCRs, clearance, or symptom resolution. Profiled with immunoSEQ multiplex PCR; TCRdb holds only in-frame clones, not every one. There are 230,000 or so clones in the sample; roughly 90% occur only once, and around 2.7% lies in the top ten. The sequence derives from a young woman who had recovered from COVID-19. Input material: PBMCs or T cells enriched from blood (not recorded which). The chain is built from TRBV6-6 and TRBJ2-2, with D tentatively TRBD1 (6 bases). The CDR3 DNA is TGTGCCGGGTCCGACAGGCCCCCAAACACCGGGGAGCTGTTTTTT. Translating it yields CAGSDRPPNTGELFF.